This is a list of T cell receptor beta chains from one sample in a study of blood T cell repertoires in COVID-19. Assay used: immunoSEQ multiplex PCR; TCRdb lists only in-frame clones, some missing. The sample contains about 180,000 clones, approximately 86% of which appear only once. Sequenced sample: peripheral blood. Receptors were obtained from a woman under 40 with active or convalescent COVID-19. Each CDR3 is given with its conserved first and last residue. D genes are given only for firm matches. Not every row has a clone size; where given, it reads once, few, many or a size class.

j_call cdr3_length v_call d_call clone_size cdr3_aa cdr3_nt
TRBJ1-2 14 TRBV9 TRBD1 once CASSVASGGYGYTF TGTGCCAGCAGCGTAGCGTCAGGGGGTTATGGCTACACCTTC
TRBJ2-7 16 TRBV3-1/TRBV3-2 TRBD1 NA CASSQEKVTGVAEQYF TGTGCCAGCAGCCAAGAAAAAGTGACAGGGGTCGCCGAGCAGTACTTC
TRBJ2-1 17 TRBV4-1 TRBD2 NA CASSHSSGRAIRNEQFF TGCGCCAGCAGCCACTCGAGCGGGAGGGCCATAAGGAATGAGCAGTTCTTC
TRBJ1-3 16 TRBV2 NA NA CASSAQGSSSGNTIYF TGTGCCAGCAGTGCCCAGGGCTCGAGCTCTGGAAACACCATATATTTT
TRBJ1-1 15 TRBV30 NA few CAWSLLHAGESEAFF TGTGCCTGGAGCCTACTTCACGCAGGGGAGTCTGAAGCTTTCTTT
TRBJ1-1 13 TRBV2 NA few CASSVAVNTEAFF TGTGCCAGCAGTGTGGCCGTAAACACTGAAGCTTTCTTT
TRBJ1-3 15 TRBV6-6 NA once CASSYYRAGVNTIYF TGTGCCAGCAGTTACTACCGGGCAGGGGTAAACACCATATATTTT
TRBJ1-4 18 TRBV19 TRBD1 NA CASTVSRTGGGFNEKLFF TGTGCCAGTACCGTATCCAGGACAGGCGGCGGGTTTAATGAAAAACTGTTTTTT
TRBJ1-1 13 TRBV7-2 NA NA CASSSGQSLKAFF TGTGCCAGCAGCTCAGGACAGAGCTTGAAAGCTTTCTTT
TRBJ2-5 15 TRBV5-4 TRBD1 NA CASSQRGQGPETQYF TGTGCCAGCAGCCAACGGGGACAGGGACCAGAGACCCAGTACTTC
TRBJ1-3 16 TRBV5-6 NA once CASSLEATSTGNTIYF TGTGCCAGCAGCTTGGAGGCGACAAGCACTGGAAACACCATATATTTT
TRBJ1-5 15 TRBV19 TRBD1 NA CASSMKGGLNQPQHF TGTGCCAGTAGTATGAAAGGGGGCCTCAATCAGCCCCAGCATTTT
TRBJ1-5 17 TRBV19 NA NA CASSTWTVFYSNQPQHF TGTGCCAGTAGTACCTGGACAGTGTTTTATAGCAATCAGCCCCAGCATTTT
TRBJ1-5 15 TRBV28 NA NA CASSLGGASNQPQHF TGTGCCAGCAGTTTAGGAGGGGCTAGCAATCAGCCCCAGCATTTT
TRBJ2-7 18 TRBV27 NA NA CASSLSVGAKRIGYEQYF TGTGCCAGCAGTTTATCGGTAGGGGCCAAGAGGATAGGGTACGAGCAGTACTTC
TRBJ1-2 13 TRBV11-2 NA few CASSLVEGDGYTF TGTGCCAGCAGCTTAGTCGAGGGGGATGGCTACACCTTC
TRBJ2-7 14 TRBV5-1 TRBD1 few CASSLIQGAHEQYF TGCGCCAGCAGCTTAATCCAGGGGGCCCACGAGCAGTACTTC
TRBJ2-2 13 TRBV27 TRBD2 NA CASSRTRSGELFF TGTGCCAGCAGTCGGACTAGGAGCGGGGAGCTGTTTTTT
TRBJ2-7 15 TRBV7-9 TRBD1 NA CASSLARGPFYEQYF TGTGCCAGCAGCTTGGCCAGGGGGCCCTTCTACGAGCAGTACTTC
TRBJ2-1 15 TRBV6-6 TRBD2 NA CASRLSGGPADEQFF TGTGCCAGCAGACTGAGCGGGGGACCCGCCGATGAGCAGTTCTTC
TRBJ1-1 14 TRBV28 NA once CASYRTETYTEAFF TGTGCCAGCTACCGGACAGAAACGTACACTGAAGCTTTCTTT
TRBJ2-1 16 TRBV5-1 TRBD2 once CASSVVSGGDYNEQFF TGCGCCAGCAGCGTGGTTAGCGGGGGGGACTACAATGAGCAGTTCTTC
TRBJ2-1 19 TRBV7-9 TRBD2 once CASSPKGGPSGGPGNEQFF TGTGCCAGCAGCCCTAAAGGAGGACCTAGCGGGGGGCCGGGCAATGAGCAGTTCTTC